Below are 17 T cell receptor beta chains sequenced from a single sample in a study of blood T cell repertoires in COVID-19. Generated by immunoSEQ multiplex PCR, the TCRdb table keeps only in-frame clones and is missing some. There are roughly 100,000 clones in the sample; under 90% occur only once, and less than 45% lies in the top ten. Sequenced material: peripheral blood. These TCRs come from an elderly man with acute or convalescent COVID-19.

The rearrangement joins TRBV7-9 to TRBJ1-4; TRBD1 aligns across 9 bases. The CDR3 totals 14 residues. The germline V gene encodes CDR1 SEHNR and CDR2 FQNEAQ (reference sequence). V was pared by 5 bases and J by 6 bases, with 4 bases of the junction left unmatched. Here the CDR3 reads CASSPWTGDEKLFF. Written as DNA, the CDR3 is TGTGCCAGCAGCCCCTGGACAGGGGATGAAAAACTGTTTTTT.

The V and J genes are TRBV29-1 and TRBJ1-1, with D perhaps TRBD1 (6 bases). The CDR3 is 15 amino acids. V was clipped by 4 bases and J by 1 base, with 16 bases between them. The germline V gene has CDR1 SQVTM and CDR2 ANQGSEA. CDR3 DNA sequence: TGCAGCGTTGCCCTCCAGTACAGGGCGAACACTGAAGCTTTCTTT. This encodes CSVALQYRANTEAFF.

The chain couples TRBV2 to TRBJ1-2; D gene ambiguous. The V end lost 3 bases, the J end lost 8 bases, and 13 bases lay between the germline ends. The CDR3 totals 13 residues. Germline CDR1 is SNHLY and CDR2 is FYNNEI. The CDR3 is CASSDSGLGGYTF. CDR3 nucleotides: TGTGCCAGCAGTGACAGCGGTTTGGGGGGCTACACCTTC.

This chain connects TRBV11-1 to TRBJ2-7, with 8 positions matching TRBD1. With 5 bases clipped from V and 6 bases from J, the junction kept 6 bases outside the gene matches. The CDR3 is 13 amino acids. Germline CDR1 reads SGHAT; CDR2 reads FQDESV (reference sequence). As DNA, the CDR3 is TGTGCCAGCAGCCCGGACAGGGTTGGCGAGCAGTACTTC. Protein sequence: CASSPDRVGEQYF. Full variable domain (rest looked up from reference TRBV11-1 and TRBJ2-7): EAEVAQSPRYKITEKSQAVAFWCDPISGHATLYWYRQILGQGPELLVQFQDESVVDDSQLPKDRFSAERLKGVDSTLKIQPAELGDSAMYLCASSPDRVGEQYFGPGTRLTVT.

The rearrangement joins TRBV11-1 to TRBJ1-1; D is possibly TRBD1 (6 bases). Germline assignment: CDR1 SGHAT and CDR2 FQDESV (reference sequence). The CDR3 sequence is 12 residues long. The V gene lost 2 bases and the J gene lost 7 bases, with 8 bases spanning the gap. The CDR3 is CASSLTGIEAFF. In nucleotides, the CDR3 is TGTGCCAGCAGCTTAACAGGGATTGAAGCTTTCTTT.

This clone was picked up a small number of times. The rearrangement joins TRBV5-1 to TRBJ1-1; D gene ambiguous. From germline, CDR1 is SGHRS and CDR2 YFSETQ. The CDR3 loop spans 15 amino acids. V was clipped by 0 bases and J by 5 bases, with 14 bases between them. The DNA of the CDR3 is TGCGCCAGCAGCTTGGCCGATCGGGATGTAACTGAAGCTTTCTTT. It specifies CASSLADRDVTEAFF.

V and J are TRBV10-2 and TRBJ1-5, with 9 positions matching TRBD1. CDR3 size: 15 residues. CDR1 is WSHSY, CDR2 SAAADI, per germline. With 2 bases clipped from V and 6 bases from J, the junction kept 5 bases outside the gene matches. CDR3 sequence: CASSETQGAIQPQHF. The CDR3 region has the DNA TGCGCCAGCAGTGAGACACAGGGGGCGATTCAGCCCCAGCATTTT.

A single count supports this clone. Possible read error: a much larger clone is one base away. The V gene is TRBV5-1, the J gene TRBJ2-1; a possible D gene is TRBD1 (5 bases). The CDR3 spans 17 residues. Germline V gene sequence: CDR1 SGHRS, CDR2 YFSETQ. V gave up 0 bases and J gave up 6 bases, with 19 bases separating them. The CDR3 spells CASSLAAGPAIGNEQFF. CDR3 nucleotide sequence: TGCGCCAGCAGCTTGGCCGCAGGGCCCGCGATTGGCAATGAGCAGTTCTTC. The variable domain in full, completed from reference TRBV5-1 and TRBJ2-1, reads KAGVTQTPRYLIKTRGQQVTLSCSPISGHRSVSWYQQTPGQGLQFLFEYFSETQRNKGNFPGRFSGRQFSNSRSEMNVSTLELGDSALYLCASSLAAGPAIGNEQFFGPGTRLTVL.

V gene TRBV27 combines with J gene TRBJ2-3; TRBD1 is a possible D gene (5 bases). The CDR3 contains 12 residues. Deletions cut 2 bases from V and 10 bases from J, with 10 bases between. The germline gives CDR1 MNHEY, CDR2 SMNVEV (reference sequence). CDR3: CASSLMGRAQYF. The CDR3 nucleotides are TGTGCCAGCAGTTTAATGGGCAGGGCGCAGTATTTT.

The rearrangement uses TRBV28 and TRBJ2-7, with 8 bases identical to TRBD1. Germline CDR1 reads MDHEN; CDR2 reads SYDVKM. The V segment lost 5 bases and the J segment 3 bases; nucleotides outside the gene matches: 9. The CDR3 covers 15 residues. Here the CDR3 reads CASSQPGQDFYEQYF. The CDR3 DNA sequence: TGTGCCAGCAGTCAACCGGGACAGGATTTCTACGAGCAGTACTTC.

The chain uses TRBV5-1 and TRBJ2-7, with D perhaps TRBD1 (9 bases). The germline gives CDR1 SGHRS, CDR2 YFSETQ. Trimming left V 3 bases short and J 2 bases short, with 18 bases between. The CDR3 consists of 16 residues. CDR3 sequence: CASSSSGGTGTYEQYF. The CDR3 region has the DNA TGCGCCAGCAGCTCCTCGGGGGGGACAGGGACCTACGAGCAGTACTTC. The full variable domain, with the rest looked up from reference TRBV5-1 and TRBJ2-7, is KAGVTQTPRYLIKTRGQQVTLSCSPISGHRSVSWYQQTPGQGLQFLFEYFSETQRNKGNFPGRFSGRQFSNSRSEMNVSTLELGDSALYLCASSSSGGTGTYEQYFGPGTRLTVT.

This clone was recorded once. The chain recombines TRBV5-4 with TRBJ1-6; D remains ambiguous. CDR1 SGHNT and CDR2 YYREEE come from the germline V gene (reference sequence). The germline V and J ends were trimmed by 4 bases and 4 bases, with 12 bases remaining between them. The CDR3 is 15 residues long. CDR3 sequence reads: CASSRIGSYNSPLHF. The CDR3 nucleotides are TGTGCCAGCAGCAGAATCGGGAGTTATAATTCACCCCTCCACTTT.

This chain links TRBV29-1 with TRBJ2-7; 12 positions agree with TRBD2. Trimming took 0 bases from V and 6 from J; bases not matched to a gene: 15. The CDR3 is 18 residues long. CDR1 is SQVTM and CDR2 is ANQGSEA in the germline V gene. This CDR3 is CSVEENLGLAGKASEQYF. CDR3 sequence (DNA): TGCAGCGTTGAAGAAAACCTTGGACTAGCGGGAAAGGCAAGCGAGCAGTACTTC.

This chain joins TRBV28 and TRBJ1-3, with D perhaps matching TRBD1 (5 bases). From germline, CDR1 is MDHEN and CDR2 SYDVKM. V lost 1 base and J 7 bases, leaving 20 bases between the germline ends. The CDR3 has 17 residues. The CDR3 protein is CASSLFLGGEESNTIYF. As DNA, the CDR3 is TGTGCCAGCAGTTTATTCCTCGGGGGGGAAGAGAGTAACACCATATATTTT.

The chain couples TRBV6-5 to TRBJ2-5, with 7 bases matching TRBD2. Germline V CDR1 and CDR2: MNHEY, SVGAGI. Trimming removed 6 bases from V and 5 bases from J; junction bases left unmatched: 12. The CDR3 runs to 15 residues. Written as DNA, the CDR3 is TGTGCCAGCAGGCTCCTGGGCGGGAGCATGGAGACCCAGTACTTC. Its protein product is CASRLLGGSMETQYF.

The J gene is TRBJ1-2, the V gene TRBV28, with a tentative D call TRBD1 (5 bases). The CDR3 is 12 residues long. Germline CDR1 is MDHEN and CDR2 is SYDVKM. V lost 10 bases and J lost 10, with 19 bases in between. CDR3 protein: CATGGTLQDYTF. The CDR3 nucleotides read TGTGCCACCGGGGGGACTCTCCAAGACTACACCTTC.

This sequence joins TRBV19 and TRBJ1-6; D not certain. The ends were cut back, 5 bases at V and 9 bases at J, with 20 bases in the middle. This CDR3 contains 16 residues. The germline CDR1 and CDR2 sequences are LNHDA and SQIVND (reference sequence). The CDR3 region is CASSYRYRPSPSPLHF. DNA of the CDR3: TGTGCCAGTAGTTACAGATACCGGCCCAGTCCTTCACCCCTCCACTTT.